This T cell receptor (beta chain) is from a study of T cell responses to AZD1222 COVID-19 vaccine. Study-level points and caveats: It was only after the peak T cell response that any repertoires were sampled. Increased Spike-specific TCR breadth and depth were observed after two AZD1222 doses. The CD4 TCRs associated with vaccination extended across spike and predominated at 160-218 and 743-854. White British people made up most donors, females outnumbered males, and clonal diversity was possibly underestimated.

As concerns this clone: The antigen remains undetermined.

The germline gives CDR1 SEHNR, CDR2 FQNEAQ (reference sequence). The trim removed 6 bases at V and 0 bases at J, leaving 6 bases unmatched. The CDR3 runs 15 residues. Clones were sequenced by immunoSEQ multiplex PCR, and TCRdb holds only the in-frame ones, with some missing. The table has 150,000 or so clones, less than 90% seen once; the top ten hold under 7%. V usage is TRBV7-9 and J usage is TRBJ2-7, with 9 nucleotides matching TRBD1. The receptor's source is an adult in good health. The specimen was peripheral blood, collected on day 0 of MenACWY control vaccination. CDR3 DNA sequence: TGTGCCAGCAGGCCAGGGACAGGGAGCTCCTACGAGCAGTACTTC. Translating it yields CASRPGTGSSYEQYF.